Described below is a single TCR beta chain sequence and its context. Antigen: not known. Distinct nucleotide sequences in the sample also encode this CDR3. RNA extraction was followed by reverse transcription into cDNA, which acted as the sequencing template. Libraries were prepared by immunoSEQ multiplex PCR; TCRdb keeps only in-frame clonotypes and omits some of them. The top ten clones hold 1.5% to 2% of a sample with about 180,000 clones, 63% of them seen once. The data belong to a study of CD8+ T cells in alopecia areata. Regarding the study as a whole: Alphabeta T cells residing in normal skin are also sequenced in scalp samples.

Specimen: CD4+ T cells sorted from blood, collected at week 0. This TCR was sampled from a human donor with alopecia areata.

CDR3 nucleotide sequence: TGTGCCAGCAGTGACAGGCGGGGGCAAACCTTC. Amino acid sequence: CASSDRRGQTF. V gene TRBV2 combines with J gene TRBJ1-2; maybe TRBD1 (6 bases). The CDR3 loop spans 11 amino acids. Deletions cut 3 bases from V and 14 bases from J, with 13 bases between. Germline-derived CDR1 and CDR2 are SNHLY and FYNNEI.